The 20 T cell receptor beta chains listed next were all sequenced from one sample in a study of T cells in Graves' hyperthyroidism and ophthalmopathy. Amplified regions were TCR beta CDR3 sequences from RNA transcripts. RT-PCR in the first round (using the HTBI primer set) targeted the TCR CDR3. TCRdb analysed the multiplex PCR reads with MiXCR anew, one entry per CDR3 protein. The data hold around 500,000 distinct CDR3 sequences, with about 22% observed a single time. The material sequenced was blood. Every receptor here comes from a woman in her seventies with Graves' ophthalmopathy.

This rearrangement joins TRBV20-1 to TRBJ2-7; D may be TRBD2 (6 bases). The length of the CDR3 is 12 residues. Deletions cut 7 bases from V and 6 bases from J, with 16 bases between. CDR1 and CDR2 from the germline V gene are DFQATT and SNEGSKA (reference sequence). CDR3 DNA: TGCAGTGGGGTTTGGGCGGGACCCGAGCAGTACTTC. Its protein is CSGVWAGPEQYF.

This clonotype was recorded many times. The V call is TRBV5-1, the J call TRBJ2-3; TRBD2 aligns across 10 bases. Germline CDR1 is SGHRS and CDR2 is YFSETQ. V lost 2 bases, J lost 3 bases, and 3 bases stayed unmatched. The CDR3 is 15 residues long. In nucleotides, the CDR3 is TGCGCCAGCAGCTTCCTAGCGGGAGCGACAGATACGCAGTATTTT. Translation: CASSFLAGATDTQYF.

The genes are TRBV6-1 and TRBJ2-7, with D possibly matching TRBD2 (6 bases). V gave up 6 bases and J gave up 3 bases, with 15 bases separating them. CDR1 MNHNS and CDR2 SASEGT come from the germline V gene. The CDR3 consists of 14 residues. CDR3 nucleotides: TGTGCCAGCAGCTCTGCGGGATCCTACTACGAGCAGTACTTC. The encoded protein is CASSSAGSYYEQYF.

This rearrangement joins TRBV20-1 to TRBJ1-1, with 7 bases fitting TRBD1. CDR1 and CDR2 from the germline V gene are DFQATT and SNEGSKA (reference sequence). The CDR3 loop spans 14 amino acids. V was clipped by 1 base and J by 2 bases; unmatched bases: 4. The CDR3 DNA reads TGCAGTGCTAGAGTTAGGGACAGTAACACTGAAGCTTTCTTT. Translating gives CSARVRDSNTEAFF.

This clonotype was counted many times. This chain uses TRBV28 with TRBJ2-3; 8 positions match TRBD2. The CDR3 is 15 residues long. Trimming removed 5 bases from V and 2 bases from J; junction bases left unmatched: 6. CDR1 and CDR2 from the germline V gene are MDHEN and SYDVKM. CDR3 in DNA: TGTGCCAGCAGTCACGGGGGGGGGTTCACAGATACGCAGTATTTT. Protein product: CASSHGGGFTDTQYF.

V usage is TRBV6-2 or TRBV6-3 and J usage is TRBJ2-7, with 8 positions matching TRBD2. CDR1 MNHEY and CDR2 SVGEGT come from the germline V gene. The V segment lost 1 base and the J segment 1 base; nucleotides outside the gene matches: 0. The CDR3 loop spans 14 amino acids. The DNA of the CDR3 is TGTGCCAGCAGTTACTTAGCGGGGTCCTACGAGCAGTACTTC. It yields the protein CASSYLAGSYEQYF.

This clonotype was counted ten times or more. This CDR3 reads CASSQVGVTYNEQFF. Here the CDR3 DNA reads TGTGCCAGCAGCCAAGTAGGGGTCACTTACAATGAGCAGTTCTTC. The chain is built from TRBV3-1 and TRBJ2-1; D possibly corresponds to TRBD1 (5 bases). CDR1 is LGHDT and CDR2 is YNNKEL in the germline V gene (reference sequence). Deletions cut 1 base from V and 4 bases from J, with 11 bases between. The CDR3 is 15 amino acids.

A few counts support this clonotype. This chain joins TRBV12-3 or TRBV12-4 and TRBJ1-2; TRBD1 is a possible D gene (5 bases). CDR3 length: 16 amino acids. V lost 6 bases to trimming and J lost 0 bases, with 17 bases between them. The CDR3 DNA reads TGTGCCAGCAGCTGGGACGCCCCAGAGACTAACTATGGCTACACCTTC. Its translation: CASSWDAPETNYGYTF.

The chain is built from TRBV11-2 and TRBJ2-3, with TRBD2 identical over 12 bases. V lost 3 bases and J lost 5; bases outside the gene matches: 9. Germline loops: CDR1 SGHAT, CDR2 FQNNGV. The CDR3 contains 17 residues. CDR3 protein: CASSFHLAGGPGDTQYF. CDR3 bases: TGTGCCAGCAGCTTTCACCTAGCGGGAGGGCCGGGAGATACGCAGTATTTT.

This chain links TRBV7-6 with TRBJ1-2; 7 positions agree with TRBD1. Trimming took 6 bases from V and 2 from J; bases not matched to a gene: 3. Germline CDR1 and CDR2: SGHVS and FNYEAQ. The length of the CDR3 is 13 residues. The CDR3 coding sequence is TGTGCCAGCAGTATGACAGGGAACTATGGCTACACCTTC. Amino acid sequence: CASSMTGNYGYTF.

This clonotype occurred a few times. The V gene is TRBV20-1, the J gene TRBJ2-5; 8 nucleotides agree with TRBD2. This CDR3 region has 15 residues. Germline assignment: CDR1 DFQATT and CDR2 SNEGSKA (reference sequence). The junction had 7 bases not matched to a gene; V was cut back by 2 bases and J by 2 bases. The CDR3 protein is CSARPTSGDQETQYF. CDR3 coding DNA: TGCAGTGCTAGACCAACTAGCGGCGATCAAGAGACCCAGTACTTC.

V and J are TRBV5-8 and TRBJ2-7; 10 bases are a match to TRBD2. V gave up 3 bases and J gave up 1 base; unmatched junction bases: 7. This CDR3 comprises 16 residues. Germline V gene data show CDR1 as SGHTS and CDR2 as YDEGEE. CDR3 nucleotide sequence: TGTGCCAGCAGCTCGAGGAGCGGGAGGGCTTCCTACGAGCAGTACTTC. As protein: CASSSRSGRASYEQYF.

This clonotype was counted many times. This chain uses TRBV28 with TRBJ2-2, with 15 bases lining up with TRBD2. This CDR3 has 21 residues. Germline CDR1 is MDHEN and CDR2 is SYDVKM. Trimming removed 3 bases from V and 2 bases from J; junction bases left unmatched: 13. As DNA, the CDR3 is TGTGCCAGCAGTTTCCACAACCCGGGACTAGCGGGAGGTCGTAACACCGGGGAGCTGTTTTTT. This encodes CASSFHNPGLAGGRNTGELFF.

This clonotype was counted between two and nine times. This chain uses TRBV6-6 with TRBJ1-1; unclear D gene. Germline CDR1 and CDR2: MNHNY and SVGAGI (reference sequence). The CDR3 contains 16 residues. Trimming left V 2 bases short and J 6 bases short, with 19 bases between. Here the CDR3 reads CASSYHRPKNGAEAFF. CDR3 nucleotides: TGTGCCAGCAGTTACCACAGACCGAAAAATGGCGCTGAAGCTTTCTTT.

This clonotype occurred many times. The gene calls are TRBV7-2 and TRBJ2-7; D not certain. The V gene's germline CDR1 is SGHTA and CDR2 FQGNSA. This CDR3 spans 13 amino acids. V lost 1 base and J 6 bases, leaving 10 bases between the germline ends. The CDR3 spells CASSLGRSLEQYF. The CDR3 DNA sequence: TGTGCCAGCAGCTTAGGGCGCAGCCTCGAGCAGTACTTC.

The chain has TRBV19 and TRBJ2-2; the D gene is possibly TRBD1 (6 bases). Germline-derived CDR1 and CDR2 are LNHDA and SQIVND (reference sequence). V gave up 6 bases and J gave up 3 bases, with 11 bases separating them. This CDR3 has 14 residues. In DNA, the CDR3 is TGTGCCAGTAGGACAGGTTTCGACACCGGGGAGCTGTTTTTT. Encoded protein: CASRTGFDTGELFF.

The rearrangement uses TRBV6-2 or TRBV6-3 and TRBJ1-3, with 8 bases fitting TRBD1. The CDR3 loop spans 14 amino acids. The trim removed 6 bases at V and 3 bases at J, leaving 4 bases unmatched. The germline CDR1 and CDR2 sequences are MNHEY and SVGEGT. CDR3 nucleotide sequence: TGTGCCAGCAGACGACAGGGGATTGGAAACACCATATATTTT. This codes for CASRRQGIGNTIYF.

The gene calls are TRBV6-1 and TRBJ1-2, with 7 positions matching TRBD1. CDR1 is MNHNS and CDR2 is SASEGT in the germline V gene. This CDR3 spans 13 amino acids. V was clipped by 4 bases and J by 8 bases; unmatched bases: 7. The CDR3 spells CASSARQGRGYTF. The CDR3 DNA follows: TGTGCCAGCAGTGCCCGACAGGGCAGAGGCTACACCTTC.

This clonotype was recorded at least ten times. In DNA, the CDR3 is TGTGCCAGCAGTTTAGTGTCCAACTATGGCTACACCTTC. It codes for CASSLVSNYGYTF. The chain links TRBV12-3 or TRBV12-4 to TRBJ1-2; no clear D. V lost 1 base and J 2 bases, leaving 5 bases between the germline ends. This CDR3 is built from 13 residues.

CDR3 DNA sequence: TGTGCCACCAGTGATTTACCGGGACAGGGGGCGCAGTCAGATACGCAGTATTTT. Amino acid sequence: CATSDLPGQGAQSDTQYF. The chain links TRBV24-1 to TRBJ2-3; 12 bases line up with TRBD1. The V and J ends lost 1 base and 4 bases, in that order; junction bases with no gene match: 8. Germline V gene data show CDR1 as KGHDR and CDR2 as SFDVKD. CDR3 length: 18 amino acids.